Listed below are T cell receptor beta chains from one sample, sequenced in a study of CD4+ T cells in melanoma. Data came from immunoSEQ multiplex PCR; TCRdb stores just in-frame clones and leaves some out. Of 14,000 to 15,000 clones listed, roughly three fifths are singletons. Sequenced sample: cells from a culture (not recorded whether cultured in vitro). The receptor set was obtained from a human donor with melanoma. The conserved cysteine and the conserved F or W are not part of the CDR3 here.

V gene: TRBV7-9; J gene: TRBJ2-1; CDR3 protein: ATPPLAGGLYNEQF
V gene: TRBV6-6; J gene: TRBJ2-7; CDR3 protein: ASSYSSGAGYEQY
V gene: TRBV7-3; J gene: TRBJ2-5; CDR3 protein: ASSPGASGSSYQETQY
V gene: TRBV30; J gene: TRBJ1-4; CDR3 protein: AWSVFPQGATNEKLF
V gene: TRBV7-8; J gene: TRBJ2-3; CDR3 protein: ASSIRPADTQY
V gene: TRBV18; J gene: TRBJ2-3; CDR3 protein: ASSPSITDTQY
V gene: TRBV15; J gene: TRBJ2-2; CDR3 protein: ATSRGRELF
V gene: TRBV7-9; J gene: TRBJ1-1; CDR3 protein: ASSLGATMNTEAF
V gene: TRBV5-1; J gene: TRBJ1-3; CDR3 protein: ASSKSGGNSGNTIY
V gene: TRBV2; J gene: TRBJ2-4; CDR3 protein: ASSGSWGWYGNIQY
V gene: TRBV4-2; J gene: TRBJ1-3; CDR3 protein: ASSQDGVSGNTIY
V gene: TRBV10-1; J gene: TRBJ1-5; CDR3 protein: ASSEPASGSGNQPQH
V gene: TRBV11-2; J gene: TRBJ2-7; CDR3 protein: ASSTYRGEGYEQY
V gene: TRBV18; J gene: TRBJ1-1; CDR3 protein: ASSPGDTREAF
V gene: TRBV9; J gene: TRBJ2-3; CDR3 protein: ASSFRLSSTDTQY
V gene: TRBV25-1; J gene: TRBJ2-2; CDR3 protein: ATGTDIRGELF
V gene: TRBV19; J gene: TRBJ1-2; CDR3 protein: ASSILGSETYGYT
V gene: TRBV11-3; J gene: TRBJ1-1; CDR3 protein: ASSGSLWGGDMNTEAF
V gene: TRBV7-9; J gene: TRBJ2-3; CDR3 protein: ASELHGQGADTQY
V gene: TRBV11-2; J gene: TRBJ2-1; CDR3 protein: ASSMGRVV
V gene: TRBV5-1; J gene: TRBJ1-4; CDR3 protein: ASSFYRGDEKLF
V gene: TRBV27; J gene: TRBJ2-7; CDR3 protein: ASSRTRTSGGASSYEQY
V gene: TRBV7-9; J gene: TRBJ2-7; CDR3 protein: ASSLVDRTPYEQY
V gene: TRBV10-2; J gene: TRBJ1-1; CDR3 protein: ASSDARVGIRAF
V gene: TRBV4-1; J gene: TRBJ2-3; CDR3 protein: ASSQTRGTQY
V gene: TRBV30; J gene: TRBJ1-6; CDR3 protein: AWGRRDADNSPLH